This TCR beta chain was recovered during a study of cytomegalovirus exposure and HLA in healthy donors. Germline V gene sequence: CDR1 MNHEY, CDR2 SMNVEV (reference sequence). The CDR3 totals 16 residues. V gave up 1 base and J gave up 4 bases, with 13 bases separating them. On this clone itself: Antigen unknown.

General study points: Usually a TCR sequence was rare, but some public TCRs were found in many donors. Later analysis identified about 18,000 TCR beta sequences associated with HLA alleles, using a false discovery rate threshold of 0.05. Earlier analysis yielded a pattern in which most TCR beta V segments were productive about 90% or about 30% of the time.

The PCR made use of 60 Vbeta and 13 Jbeta primers. TCRdb's copy holds only in-frame clones and misses some; the assay was immunoSEQ multiplex PCR. Counted here are around 150,000 clones, roughly 80% occurring once; the ten biggest clones make up under 4.5%. Whereas donors were nominally healthy upon sampling, unrecorded immune exposures were probable. The TCR was taken from a man aged 40-49 years in good health and CMV-seropositive. V usage is TRBV27 and J usage is TRBJ2-2, with a weak D call TRBD2 (6 bases). The sample consisted of PBMCs. The chain's CDR3 is CASSLYARRGTGELFF. As DNA, the CDR3 is TGTGCCAGCAGTTTATACGCGCGGCGGGGCACCGGGGAGCTGTTTTTT.